Listed below are T cell receptor beta chains from one sample, sequenced in a study of CD8+CD57+ T cells in acquired aplastic anemia. A single record per CDR3 protein comes from TCRdb applying MiXCR to the reads. Of a few hundred thousand distinct CDR3 sequences listed, less than 60% are singletons. The sequenced sample was sorted CD4+, CD8+, or CD8+CD57+ T cells (not recorded which) from PBMCs. These receptors were obtained from a human donor with aplastic anemia. Each CDR3 is given with its conserved first and last residue. D genes are given only for firm matches. Size is omitted from some rows. Given values are once, few, many or a class for expanded clones.

TRBJ2-1,TRBV12-5,many,NA,TGTGCTAGTGGTTTGGTACGGAGGGGAGCCTACAATGAGCAGTTCTTC,CASGLVRRGAYNEQFF
TRBJ2-7,TRBV10-3,NA,NA,TGTGCCATCAGTGAGGTTACCAGGTCCTACGAGCAGTACTTC,CAISEVTRSYEQYF
TRBJ1-2,TRBV7-9,many,TRBD1,TGTGCCAGCAGCTTATCAGGGGGTTATGGCTACACCTTC,CASSLSGGYGYTF
TRBJ2-5,TRBV20-1,NA,NA,TGCAGTGCCAAGAAGGAGGGGGGAGAGACCCAGTACTTC,CSAKKEGGETQYF
TRBJ2-2,TRBV4-2,NA,TRBD2,TGTGCCAGCAGCCTGGAGACTAGCGGGGGGGCCGGGACCGGGGAGCTGTTTTTT,CASSLETSGGAGTGELFF
TRBJ1-2,TRBV27,NA,NA,TGTGCCACCAGCCGTGACGGATTCTACACCTTC,CATSRDGFYTF
TRBJ1-1,TRBV6-5,many,TRBD1,TGTGCCAGCAGTTACCGTCGGACAGGACAAAGCACTGAAGCTTTCTTT,CASSYRRTGQSTEAFF
TRBJ1-1,TRBV2,many,TRBD1,TGTGCCAGCAGTGTGAGGGCGACAGGGGGAATCATGAACACTGAAGCTTTCTTT,CASSVRATGGIMNTEAFF
TRBJ1-4,TRBV24-1,NA,NA,TGTGCCACCATGAGGGGATTGGATGAAAAACTGTTTTTT,CATMRGLDEKLFF
TRBJ1-2,TRBV29-1,NA,NA,TGCAGCGTTGGGGGCGGGGGAGGCCCTGGCTACACCTTC,CSVGGGGGPGYTF
TRBJ1-3,TRBV11-2,once,TRBD1,TGTGCCAGCAGCTGGGACAGGGCTGGAAACACCATATATTTT,CASSWDRAGNTIYF
TRBJ2-7,TRBV20-1,NA,TRBD2,TGCAGTGCTACCTGGGGGCGGGGGGCTTCCTACGAGCAGTACTTC,CSATWGRGASYEQYF
TRBJ2-5,TRBV10-3,once,NA,TGTGCCATCAGTGAAGAAGACATTACGAACCAAGAGACCCAGTACTTC,CAISEEDITNQETQYF
TRBJ1-2,TRBV6-1,many,NA,TGTGCCAGCAAACACAACCAGGGGCCCTATGGCTACACCTTC,CASKHNQGPYGYTF
TRBJ2-7,TRBV5-1,NA,NA,TGCGCCAGCAGCCTAGGGGACTTTGGCTCCTACGAGCAGTACTTC,CASSLGDFGSYEQYF
TRBJ1-2,TRBV20-1,NA,NA,TGCAGTGCCGTGACGGGGAATGGCTACACCTTC,CSAVTGNGYTF
TRBJ1-2,TRBV6-5,NA,TRBD1,TGTGCCAGCAGCCAAGAGGGGACAGGGGGACATGGCTACACCTTC,CASSQEGTGGHGYTF
TRBJ2-1,TRBV7-7,many,NA,TGTGCTAGCAGCCCCGGACAGATTAAGAACAATGAGCAGTTCTTC,CASSPGQIKNNEQFF
TRBJ2-2,TRBV20-1,many,TRBD2,TGCAGTGCTATACCCTTAGCGGGGGACGGGGAGCTGTTTTTT,CSAIPLAGDGELFF
TRBJ2-5,TRBV27,few,NA,TGTGCCAGCAGGGTCTTATCGGGCAAGACCCAGTACTTC,CASRVLSGKTQYF
TRBJ2-7,TRBV7-9,once,TRBD2,TGTGCCAGCACCTTTTCGGGACTAGCCTCCGGGGAGCTGTACTTC,CASTFSGLASGELYF
TRBJ2-1,TRBV12-3/TRBV12-4,many,TRBD2,TGTGCCAGCAGTTTAGTACTAGCGGGGGGCCGCCGGCAGTTCTTC,CASSLVLAGGRRQFF
TRBJ1-2,TRBV2,NA,TRBD1,TGTGCCAGCAGGACACAGGGGGCAAACTTTGATGGCTACACCTTC,CASRTQGANFDGYTF
TRBJ2-1,TRBV20-1,NA,NA,TGCAGTGCCCCCAGGGGGGGGGGGACCTACAATGAGCAGTTCTTC,CSAPRGGGTYNEQFF
TRBJ1-5,TRBV4-1,NA,TRBD1,TGCGCCAGCAGCCAAGGGACAGGGATCTGGCATTTT,CASSQGTGIWHF
TRBJ1-1,TRBV2,few,TRBD1,TGTGCCAGCAGTAGGGACAGCCGACTTTCGAACACTGAAGCTTTCTTT,CASSRDSRLSNTEAFF
TRBJ1-2,TRBV25-1,many,NA,TGTGCCAGCCGCGACAGTAACTATGGCTACACCTTC,CASRDSNYGYTF
TRBJ2-2,TRBV7-9,many,TRBD2,TGTGCCAGCAGCTTGATGCGGGGGGTGAACACCGGGGAGCTGTTTTTT,CASSLMRGVNTGELFF
TRBJ2-2,TRBV6-5,few,NA,TGTGCCAGCAGAGACAGTTCGAACACCGGGGAGCTGTTTTTT,CASRDSSNTGELFF
TRBJ2-1,TRBV20-1,many,NA,TGCAGTGCTAGGAGGAGTTTCTCCTACAATGAGCAGTTCTTC,CSARRSFSYNEQFF
TRBJ2-1,TRBV29-1,few,TRBD2,TGCAGCGTTGGGCAACTAGCGGGAGTGGGGAATGAGCAGTTCTTC,CSVGQLAGVGNEQFF
TRBJ1-1,TRBV5-1,NA,TRBD1,TGCGCCAGCAGCCTCTGGACAGGGGACGGTACTGAAGCTTTCTTT,CASSLWTGDGTEAFF
TRBJ2-2,TRBV10-3,NA,TRBD1,TGTGCCATCAGTGGGCAGGGGGCGCAGGCCGGGGAGCTGTTTTTT,CAISGQGAQAGELFF
TRBJ1-1,TRBV6-6,NA,NA,TGTGCCAGCGTGGGGGCAAGGACTGAAGCTTTCTTT,CASVGARTEAFF
TRBJ2-7,TRBV11-2,NA,TRBD1,TGTGCCAGCAGCCCAATAGCAGGGGGCTATGGGTACGAGCAGTACTTC,CASSPIAGGYGYEQYF
TRBJ2-5,TRBV7-9,NA,TRBD2,TGCGCCACAGCAGCTTCCGGACTAGCGGGGGAGTTTAAGTACCAAGAGACCCAGTACTTC,CATAASGLAGEFKYQETQYF
TRBJ2-5,TRBV5-6,NA,NA,NA,CASSLNTEAFFGQQETQYF
TRBJ2-7,TRBV6-5,many,NA,TGTGCCAGCAGTTACTCGAGAGGGTACGAGCAGTACTTC,CASSYSRGYEQYF
TRBJ1-5,TRBV20-1,many,TRBD1,TGCAGTGCAAGACAGGGGAATCAGCCCCAGCATTTT,CSARQGNQPQHF
TRBJ1-5,TRBV6-1,NA,TRBD1,TGTGCCAGCAGTTACCGGGGAGGGGGCGGCCAGCCCCAGCATTTT,CASSYRGGGGQPQHF
TRBJ2-6,TRBV20-1,NA,TRBD2,TGCAGTGCTAGGTCTAGCGGGGGGCGTCTCTCTGGGGCCAACGTCCTGACTTTC,CSARSSGGRLSGANVLTF
TRBJ2-7,TRBV20-1,NA,NA,TGCGGTGCTAGAGTGCAGGGAGGCGAGCAGTACTTC,CGARVQGGEQYF
TRBJ2-3,TRBV10-3,NA,NA,TGTGCCATCAGTGAGCAACAAACAGGTGATGGGCAGTATTTT,CAISEQQTGDGQYF
TRBJ1-1,TRBV5-1,many,NA,TGCGCCAGCAGCTTGTCTGGAGGGGACACTGAAGCTTTCTTT,CASSLSGGDTEAFF
TRBJ1-5,TRBV20-1,NA,NA,TGCAGTGCTAGCTCAAAGCCTGGTTGGCCAAGTCAGCCCCAGCATTTT,CSASSKPGWPSQPQHF
TRBJ2-5,TRBV2,many,TRBD2,TGTGCCAGCAGGGCCACGGGGGGGGGCCAAGAGACCCAGTACTTC,CASRATGGGQETQYF
TRBJ2-1,TRBV2,NA,TRBD1,TGTGCCAGCAGGCTACAGGGGGCATCCTACAATGAGCAGTTCTTC,CASRLQGASYNEQFF
TRBJ2-6,TRBV11-3,many,TRBD1,TGTGCCAGCAGCCCTAGGGCCTCCGGACAGGGACTCTCTGGGGCCAACGTCCTGACTTTC,CASSPRASGQGLSGANVLTF
TRBJ2-5,TRBV11-1,many,NA,TGTGCCAGCAGCCAGGGGCTACAGCTGACCCAGTACTTC,CASSQGLQLTQYF
TRBJ1-1,TRBV5-1,NA,TRBD1,TGCGCCAGCAGCGTGGGGACAGGGTTGGGCACTGAAGCTTTCTTT,CASSVGTGLGTEAFF
TRBJ1-4,TRBV2,NA,NA,TGTGCCAGCAGTGATCGGGGAATAAATGAAAAACTGTTTTTT,CASSDRGINEKLFF